A single sample is the source of the 26 T cell receptor beta chains below, sequenced in a study of CD8+ T cells in alopecia areata. Extracted RNA was reverse transcribed, and the resulting cDNA served as sequencing template. Measured with immunoSEQ multiplex PCR; TCRdb has only the in-frame clones, and not every one. The table records about 150,000 clones, 45% to 60% of them present only once. This specimen consisted of CD8+ T cells sorted from blood, obtained at week 0. The receptors originated from a human donor with alopecia areata.

This clone has just a few counts. V is TRBV5-6 and J is TRBJ1-1, with D unresolved. Germline loops: CDR1 SGHDT, CDR2 YYEEEE. Trimming shortened V by 1 base and J by 4 bases, and 11 bases separated the two germline ends. The CDR3 extends over 14 amino acids. CDR3 in DNA: TGTGCCAGCAGCTTGTGGTCTTTCTCCACTGAAGCTTTCTTT. Translation: CASSLWSFSTEAFF. The full variable domain, completed using reference TRBV5-6 and TRBJ1-1, is DAGVTQSPTHLIKTRGQQVTLRCSPKSGHDTVSWYQQALGQGPQFIFQYYEEEERQRGNFPDRFSGHQFPNYSSELNVNALLLGDSALYLCASSLWSFSTEAFFGQGTRLTVV.

The rearrangement uses TRBV30 and TRBJ2-1; D is ambiguous. V gave up 3 bases and J gave up 13 bases, with 13 bases separating them. Germline V gene lookup returns CDR1 GTSNPN and CDR2 SVGIG (reference sequence). The CDR3 loop spans 11 amino acids. The CDR3, as DNA: TGTGCCTGGAGCGACTCCCGGCCACAGTTCTTC. Amino acids: CAWSDSRPQFF.

This clone was recorded only once. The chain is built from TRBV9 and TRBJ1-1; 8 bases line up with TRBD1. The J segment lost 4 bases and the V segment lost 2 bases, leaving 4 bases of the junction unmatched. Germline loops: CDR1 SGDLS, CDR2 YYNGEE. The CDR3 sequence is 14 residues long. In nucleotides, the CDR3 is TGTGCCAGCAGCGTGGGCGGACAGGGCACTGAAGCTTTCTTT. Translation: CASSVGGQGTEAFF.

V gene TRBV27 combines with J gene TRBJ1-1; TRBD1 aligns across 7 bases. V was pared by 4 bases and J by 1 base, with 9 bases of the junction left unmatched. Germline loops: CDR1 MNHEY, CDR2 SMNVEV (reference sequence). CDR3 length equals 16 residues. CDR3 sequence (DNA): TGTGCCAGCAGTTCCCAGAACAGGGGCCCGAACACTGAAGCTTTCTTT. Residues: CASSSQNRGPNTEAFF.

The chain recombines TRBV5-1 with TRBJ1-4, with D unresolved. V gave up 5 bases and J gave up 7 bases, with 9 bases separating them. Germline-derived CDR1 and CDR2 are SGHRS and YFSETQ. This CDR3 spans 12 amino acids. DNA of the CDR3: TGCGCCAGCAGAAGAGGTGTTGAAAAACTGTTTTTT. This gives the protein CASRRGVEKLFF.

The CDR3 region is CASAGENQPQHF. CDR3 DNA sequence: TGTGCCAGCGCAGGGGAGAATCAGCCCCAGCATTTT. The gene calls are TRBV27 and TRBJ1-5; a weak D match, TRBD1 (6 bases). Germline CDR1 is MNHEY and CDR2 is SMNVEV (reference sequence). The CDR3 sequence is 12 residues long. V was clipped by 8 bases and J by 4 bases, with 9 bases between them.

This clone was counted a few times. The J gene is TRBJ2-5, the V gene TRBV12-5, with 7 bases matching TRBD2. Per the germline V gene, CDR1 is LGHNT and CDR2 is FRNRAP. V was clipped by 1 base and J by 4 bases; unmatched bases: 3. This CDR3 has 14 amino acids. The CDR3 spells CASGLGEGGETQYF. For the CDR3, the DNA is TGTGCTAGTGGTTTGGGGGAGGGCGGAGAGACCCAGTACTTC.

A few counts support this clone. This rearrangement joins TRBV2 to TRBJ1-1; D may be TRBD1 (5 bases). The CDR3 extends over 13 amino acids. V lost 9 bases and J 5 bases, leaving 16 bases between the germline ends. CDR1 and CDR2 (germline): SNHLY, FYNNEI. The CDR3 loop reads CAREGRGKTEAFF. For the CDR3, the DNA is TGTGCCAGAGAGGGACGCGGGAAGACTGAAGCTTTCTTT.

J is TRBJ1-2 and V is TRBV30; D is possibly TRBD1 (6 bases). V lost 0 bases and J lost 11, with 13 bases in between. Germline V lookup: CDR1 GTSNPN, CDR2 SVGIG (reference sequence). This CDR3 comprises 12 residues. CDR3 nucleotides: TGTGCCTGGAGTGTAGGACGGGACATGTACACCTTC. Residues: CAWSVGRDMYTF.

This clone was seen a few times. V and J are TRBV7-8 and TRBJ2-7; D is perhaps TRBD2 (5 bases). The CDR3 consists of 15 residues. The germline gives CDR1 SGHVS, CDR2 FQNEAQ. V was shortened by 4 bases and J by 3 bases, with 16 bases between the two germline ends. The CDR3 DNA follows: TGTGCCAGCAGCTCTCCGTGGGAGCCTCTCTACGAGCAGTACTTC. This encodes CASSSPWEPLYEQYF.

V gene TRBV6-6 combines with J gene TRBJ1-1; possibly TRBD1 for D (5 bases). The ends were cut back, 8 bases at V and 10 bases at J, with 11 bases in the middle. The CDR3 has 10 amino acids. Germline V CDR1 and CDR2: MNHNY, SVGAGI (reference sequence). The DNA for the CDR3 is TGTGCCAGCGGCGAGGGGAGAGCTTTCTTT. It codes for CASGEGRAFF.

This clone turned up a few times. The chain recombines TRBV30 with TRBJ2-7, with 7 bases fitting TRBD2. Germline V gene sequence: CDR1 GTSNPN, CDR2 SVGIG (reference sequence). This CDR3 comprises 18 residues. V was clipped by 0 bases and J by 2 bases; unmatched bases: 16. The CDR3 coding sequence is TGTGCCTGGAGTGTTTCATGGAGCGGGGCTACAAACGCCTACGAGCAGTACTTC. Residues: CAWSVSWSGATNAYEQYF.

This clone was recorded once. This rearrangement joins TRBV29-1 to TRBJ2-7, with D possibly being TRBD1 (5 bases). The CDR3 has 12 amino acids. Trimming pared 5 bases from V and 3 bases from J, leaving 11 bases between. Germline lookup yields CDR1 SQVTM and CDR2 ANQGSEA. CDR3 amino acids: CSVLTASYEQYF. In DNA, the CDR3 is TGCAGCGTTTTGACAGCCAGCTACGAGCAGTACTTC.

The J gene is TRBJ2-3, the V gene TRBV30; 11 nucleotides agree with TRBD2. The germline V gene has CDR1 GTSNPN and CDR2 SVGIG (reference sequence). Trimming removed 2 bases from V and 2 bases from J; junction bases left unmatched: 6. The CDR3 spans 16 residues. In DNA, the CDR3 is TGTGCCTGGAGTCTCGGGACTAGCGGTTTCACAGATACGCAGTATTTT. It encodes CAWSLGTSGFTDTQYF.

The V gene is TRBV29-1, the J gene TRBJ1-1; D might be TRBD1 (5 bases). With 7 bases removed from V and 6 bases from J, the gap between germline ends came to 15 bases. Germline-derived CDR1 and CDR2 are SQVTM and ANQGSEA. This CDR3 has 12 residues. The CDR3 bases are TGCAGCGGGCTCTCAGGGAATTCTGAAGCTTTCTTT. Protein product: CSGLSGNSEAFF.

The V and J genes are TRBV27 and TRBJ1-2, with D possibly TRBD1 on 5 matching bases. Trimming pared 8 bases from V and 3 bases from J, leaving 16 bases between. CDR1 MNHEY and CDR2 SMNVEV come from the germline V gene (reference sequence). This CDR3 region has 14 residues. The CDR3 is CASGFRAYDYGYTF. The CDR3 region has the DNA TGTGCCAGCGGCTTCAGGGCCTATGACTATGGCTACACCTTC.

To note about this clone: This CDR3 is also generated by other DNA sequences in the sample. CDR3 in DNA: TGTGCCTGGAGTGTCGGACAGCAGAACACTGAAGCTTTCTTT. It encodes CAWSVGQQNTEAFF. This chain links TRBV30 with TRBJ1-1; TRBD1 is a possible D gene (6 bases). CDR1 is GTSNPN, CDR2 SVGIG, per germline (reference sequence). CDR3 size: 14 residues. With 0 bases removed from V and 1 base from J, the gap between germline ends came to 9 bases.

This chain uses TRBV7-3 with TRBJ1-1; no definite D call. V was pared by 4 bases and J by 4 bases, with 13 bases between. CDR1 is SGHTA, CDR2 FQGTGA, per germline. The CDR3 sequence is 14 residues long. This CDR3 reads CASSSTASSTEAFF. CDR3 nucleotides: TGTGCCAGCAGCTCCACGGCCTCGAGCACTGAAGCTTTCTTT.

The chain uses TRBV6-6 and TRBJ1-2; 10 bases match TRBD1. Germline assignment: CDR1 MNHNY and CDR2 SVGAGI (reference sequence). V lost 6 bases to trimming and J lost 6 bases; unmatched junction nucleotides: 1. The CDR3 has 12 amino acids. The DNA for the CDR3 is TGTGCCAGCAGCGGGACAGGGGATGGCTACACCTTC. It translates to CASSGTGDGYTF.

V gene TRBV2 combines with J gene TRBJ1-2; D is uncertain. The germline V and J ends were trimmed by 8 bases and 4 bases, with 8 bases remaining between them. The CDR3 loop spans 11 amino acids. Germline V CDR1 and CDR2: SNHLY, FYNNEI. CDR3 protein: CASREVYGYTF. The CDR3 DNA follows: TGTGCCAGCCGGGAGGTCTATGGCTACACCTTC.

J is TRBJ1-5 and V is TRBV27; 8 positions agree with TRBD1. Germline CDR1 is MNHEY and CDR2 is SMNVEV (reference sequence). The V gene end was trimmed by 8 bases and the J gene end by 0 bases; junction bases not matched to a gene: 6. This CDR3 has 15 amino acids. The CDR3, as DNA: TGTGCCAGCGGAAGGACAGGGTATAGCAATCAGCCCCAGCATTTT. Residues: CASGRTGYSNQPQHF.

This chain connects TRBV7-7 to TRBJ2-3; the D call may be TRBD1 or TRBD2 (5 bases each). V gave up 1 base and J gave up 3 bases, with 11 bases separating them. This CDR3 has 15 residues. Germline values: CDR1 SSHAT, CDR2 FNYEAQ (reference sequence). CDR3 nucleotides: TGTGCCAGCAGCTTAGGGGACGAGGGTACAGATACGCAGTATTTT. Its translation is CASSLGDEGTDTQYF.

This chain connects TRBV13 to TRBJ1-1, with 7 bases lining up with TRBD1. Unmatched junction bases numbered 11, after V lost 4 bases and J lost 6 bases. Per germline, CDR1 PRHDT and CDR2 FYEKMQ (reference sequence). The CDR3 consists of 15 residues. The DNA for the CDR3 is TGTGCCAGCAGCTCCCCGGGACAGCGAAGAGCTGAAGCTTTCTTT. This sequence encodes CASSSPGQRRAEAFF.

In this sample, this clone turned up a few times. The chain recombines TRBV29-1 with TRBJ1-2; D is unresolved. Germline V gives CDR1 SQVTM, CDR2 ANQGSEA. Trimming took off 2 bases at V and 4 bases at J, with 11 bases between the two ends. This CDR3 spans 13 amino acids. The CDR3 loop is CSVEIRRTYGYTF. The CDR3 nucleotides read TGCAGCGTTGAAATAAGACGGACCTATGGCTACACCTTC.

Remarks on this clone: This same CDR3 is encoded by further DNA sequences in the sample. CDR3 bases: TGTGCCAGCAGCTTTACCTCGTACGAGCAGTACTTC. Encoded protein: CASSFTSYEQYF. This rearrangement joins TRBV7-9 to TRBJ2-7; D not resolved. The ends were cut back, 3 bases at V and 4 bases at J, with 7 bases in the middle. The CDR3 is 12 residues long. Germline V gene lookup returns CDR1 SEHNR and CDR2 FQNEAQ (reference sequence).

This clone has more than one count but fewer than ten. This chain uses TRBV13 with TRBJ2-7; 12 nucleotides line up with TRBD1. CDR3 length: 17 amino acids. V was clipped by 5 bases and J by 6 bases; unmatched bases: 14. Germline V gives CDR1 PRHDT, CDR2 FYEKMQ (reference sequence). CDR3 region: CASSQVAGGTGGIEQYF. CDR3 coding DNA: TGTGCCAGCAGCCAAGTAGCCGGCGGGACAGGGGGCATCGAGCAGTACTTC.